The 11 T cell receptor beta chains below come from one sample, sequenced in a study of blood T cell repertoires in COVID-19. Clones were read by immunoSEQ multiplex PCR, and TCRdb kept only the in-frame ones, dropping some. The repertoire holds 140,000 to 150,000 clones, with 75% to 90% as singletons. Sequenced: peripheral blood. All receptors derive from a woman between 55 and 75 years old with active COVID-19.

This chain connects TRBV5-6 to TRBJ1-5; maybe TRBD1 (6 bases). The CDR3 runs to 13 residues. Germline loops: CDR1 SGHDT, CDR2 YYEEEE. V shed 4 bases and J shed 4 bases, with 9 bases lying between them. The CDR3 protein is CASSIRGNQPQHF. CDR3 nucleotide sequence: TGTGCCAGCAGCATAAGGGGGAATCAGCCCCAGCATTTT.

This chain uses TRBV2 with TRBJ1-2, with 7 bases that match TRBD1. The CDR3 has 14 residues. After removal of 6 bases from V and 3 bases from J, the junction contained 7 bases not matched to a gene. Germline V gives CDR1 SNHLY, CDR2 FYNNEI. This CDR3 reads CASRLFGTDYGYTF. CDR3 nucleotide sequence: TGTGCCAGCAGATTATTTGGGACAGACTATGGCTACACCTTC. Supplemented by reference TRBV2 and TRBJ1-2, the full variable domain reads EPEVTQTPSHQVTQMGQEVILRCVPISNHLYFYWYRQILGQKVEFLVSFYNNEISEKSEIFDDQFSVERPDGSNFTLKIRSTKLEDSAMYFCASRLFGTDYGYTFGSGTRLTVV.

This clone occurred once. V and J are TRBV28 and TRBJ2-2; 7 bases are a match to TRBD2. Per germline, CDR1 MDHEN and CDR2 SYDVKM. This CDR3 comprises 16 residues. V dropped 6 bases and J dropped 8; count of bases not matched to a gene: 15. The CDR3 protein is CASRSPASGGRGELFF. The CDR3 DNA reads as TGTGCCAGCAGAAGCCCGGCTAGCGGAGGACGTGGGGAGCTGTTTTTT. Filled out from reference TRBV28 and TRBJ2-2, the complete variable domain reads DVKVTQSSRYLVKRTGEKVFLECVQDMDHENMFWYRQDPGLGLRLIYFSYDVKMKEKGDIPEGYSVSREKKERFSLILESASTNQTSMYLCASRSPASGGRGELFFGEGSRLTVL.

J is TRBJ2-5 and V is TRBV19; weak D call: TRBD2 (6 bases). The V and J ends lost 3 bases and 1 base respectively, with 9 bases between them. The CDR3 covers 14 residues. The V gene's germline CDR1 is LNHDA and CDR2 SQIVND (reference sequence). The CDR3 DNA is TGTGCCAGTAGTATCGGGGGAATCCAAGAGACCCAGTACTTC. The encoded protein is CASSIGGIQETQYF.

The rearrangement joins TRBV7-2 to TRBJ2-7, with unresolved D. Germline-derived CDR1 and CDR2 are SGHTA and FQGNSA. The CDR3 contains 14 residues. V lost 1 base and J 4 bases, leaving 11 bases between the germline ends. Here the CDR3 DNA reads TGTGCCAGCAGCTTAGTAATGGCTTCTTACGAGCAGTACTTC. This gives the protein CASSLVMASYEQYF.

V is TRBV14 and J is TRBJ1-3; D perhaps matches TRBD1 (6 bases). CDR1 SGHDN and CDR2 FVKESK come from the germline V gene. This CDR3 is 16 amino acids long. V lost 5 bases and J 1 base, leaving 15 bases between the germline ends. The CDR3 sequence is CASSSPGDFSGNTIYF. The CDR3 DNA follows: TGTGCCAGCAGCTCACCAGGGGATTTTTCTGGAAACACCATATATTTT.

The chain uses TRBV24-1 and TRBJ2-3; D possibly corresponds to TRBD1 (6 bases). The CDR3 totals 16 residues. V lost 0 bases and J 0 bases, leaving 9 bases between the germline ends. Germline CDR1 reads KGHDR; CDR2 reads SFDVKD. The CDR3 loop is CATSDLQQGSTDTQYF. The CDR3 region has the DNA TGTGCCACCAGTGATTTGCAACAGGGAAGCACAGATACGCAGTATTTT.

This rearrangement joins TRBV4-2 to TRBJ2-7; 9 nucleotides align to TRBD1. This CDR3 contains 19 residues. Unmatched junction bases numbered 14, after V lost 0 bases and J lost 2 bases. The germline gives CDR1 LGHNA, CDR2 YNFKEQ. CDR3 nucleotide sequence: TGTGCCAGCAGCCAAGATCTGGAACAGGGGGCGTTTCAGGCCTACGAGCAGTACTTC. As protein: CASSQDLEQGAFQAYEQYF.

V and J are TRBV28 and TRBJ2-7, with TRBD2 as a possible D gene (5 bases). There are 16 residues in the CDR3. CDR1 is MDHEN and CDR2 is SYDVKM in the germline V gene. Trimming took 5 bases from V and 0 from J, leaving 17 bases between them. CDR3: CASSPAGRPSSYEQYF. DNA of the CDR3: TGTGCCAGCAGTCCCGCGGGCCGTCCCTCCTCCTACGAGCAGTACTTC.

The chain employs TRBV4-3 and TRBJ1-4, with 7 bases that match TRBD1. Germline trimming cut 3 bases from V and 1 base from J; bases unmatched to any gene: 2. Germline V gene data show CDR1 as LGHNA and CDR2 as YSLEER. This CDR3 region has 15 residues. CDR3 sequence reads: CASSQAGGTNEKLFF. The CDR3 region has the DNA TGCGCCAGCAGCCAGGCAGGGGGAACTAATGAAAAACTGTTTTTT.

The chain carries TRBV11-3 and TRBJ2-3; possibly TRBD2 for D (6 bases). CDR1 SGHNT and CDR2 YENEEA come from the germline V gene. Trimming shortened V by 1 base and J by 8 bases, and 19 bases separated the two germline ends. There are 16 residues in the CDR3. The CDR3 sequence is CASSLGLGTGVVTQYF. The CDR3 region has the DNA TGTGCCAGCAGCTTAGGGCTCGGGACGGGAGTAGTTACGCAGTATTTT.